The next 9 T cell receptor beta chains were all read from a single sample in a study of CD4 and CD8 cells across lung adenocarcinoma regions. TCRdb processed the PCR reads anew with MiXCR; each CDR3 protein has one entry. Among 14,000 or so distinct CDR3 sequences listed, roughly 48% were seen once. Material: CD4+ T cells from the center of a lung tumor. These receptors all stem from a male donor with lung adenocarcinoma. The CD4 and CD8 labels of this study may be unreliable.

V is TRBV27 and J is TRBJ2-1; no definite D call. This CDR3 spans 19 amino acids. V was shortened by 5 bases and J by 0 bases, with 23 bases between the two germline ends. CDR1 is MNHEY and CDR2 is SMNVEV in the germline V gene (reference sequence). CDR3 protein: CASSPYGPLVASSYNEQFF. CDR3 nucleotides: TGTGCCAGCAGTCCCTACGGGCCACTTGTGGCGAGCTCCTACAATGAGCAGTTCTTC.

The sample holds many counts of this clonotype. V and J are TRBV10-1 and TRBJ2-7; no definite D call. Trimming cost V 3 bases and J 0 bases, with 9 bases left between them. The CDR3 is 14 amino acids. Germline V lookup: CDR1 WNHNN, CDR2 SYGVQD (reference sequence). The DNA for the CDR3 is TGCGCCAGCAGTGAACTACAAGACTCCTACGAGCAGTACTTC. Translated, it gives CASSELQDSYEQYF.

This clonotype is medium-sized within its sample. The chain recombines TRBV6-1 with TRBJ2-1; TRBD2 matches at 8 bases. Germline V gene data show CDR1 as MNHNS and CDR2 as SASEGT. The CDR3 covers 15 residues. The trim removed 1 base at V and 7 bases at J, leaving 6 bases unmatched. CDR3 in amino acids: CASSEVTGGRNEQFF. The CDR3 region has the DNA TGTGCCAGCAGTGAAGTGACGGGAGGGAGGAATGAGCAGTTCTTC.

The chain has TRBV27 and TRBJ2-4; D may be TRBD2 (6 bases). The J call could be wrong; TRBJ2-3 is a better fit for the DNA end. The CDR3 runs to 15 residues. The germline V gene has CDR1 MNHEY and CDR2 SMNVEV (reference sequence). The CDR3 nucleotides read TGTGCCAGCAGGACGGGACTTCAAGCCAAAGATATTCAGTATTTT. Translated: CASRTGLQAKDIQYF.

This clonotype was counted many times. This rearrangement joins TRBV23-1 to TRBJ2-2; 7 nucleotides align to TRBD1. TRBV23-1 is identified as an open reading frame with a role that is uncertain. This CDR3 is built from 16 residues. V lost 0 bases and J lost 4; bases outside the gene matches: 5. CDR3: CASSQSVQGITGELFF. As DNA, the CDR3 is TGCGCCAGCAGTCAATCGGTACAGGGGATCACCGGGGAGCTGTTTTTT.

The table lists this clonotype with a count of one. This rearrangement joins TRBV4-1 to TRBJ2-1; TRBD2 aligns across 11 bases. Germline lookup yields CDR1 MGHRA and CDR2 YSYEKL. CDR3 length: 16 amino acids. V was pared by 1 base and J by 4 bases, with 3 bases of the junction left unmatched. The CDR3 coding sequence is TGCGCCAGCAGCCAAGCCGGGACTAGCGGATACAATGAGCAGTTCTTC. As protein: CASSQAGTSGYNEQFF.

This rearrangement joins TRBV10-3 to TRBJ2-1, with D hard to call. Judging by the DNA end, TRBJ2-7 fits better; the J call may be wrong. Looked up from germline, CDR1 is ENHRY and CDR2 is SYGVKD. This CDR3 has 14 amino acids. CDR3 protein: CAISPEEEGYEQYF. The CDR3 bases are TGTGCCATCAGTCCAGAGGAAGAAGGCTACGAGCAGTACTTC.

This clonotype was counted only a few times. The chain combines TRBV6-5 with TRBJ1-4, with D tentatively TRBD1 (5 bases). Germline V gene lookup returns CDR1 MNHEY and CDR2 SVGAGI. The CDR3 consists of 12 residues. V dropped 2 bases and J dropped 7 bases, with 5 bases sitting between them. The CDR3 DNA sequence: TGTGCCAGCAGTTACACAGGTGAAAAACTGTTTTTT. Encoded protein: CASSYTGEKLFF.

This clonotype was observed a handful of times. V and J are TRBV12-3 or TRBV12-4 and TRBJ2-6; D is unclear. The length of the CDR3 is 18 residues. V was clipped by 4 bases and J by 0 bases, with 16 bases between them. The CDR3 DNA reads as TGTGCCAGCAGTTCCGCGACGGCAGGTTACTCTGGGGCCAACGTCCTGACTTTC. As protein: CASSSATAGYSGANVLTF.